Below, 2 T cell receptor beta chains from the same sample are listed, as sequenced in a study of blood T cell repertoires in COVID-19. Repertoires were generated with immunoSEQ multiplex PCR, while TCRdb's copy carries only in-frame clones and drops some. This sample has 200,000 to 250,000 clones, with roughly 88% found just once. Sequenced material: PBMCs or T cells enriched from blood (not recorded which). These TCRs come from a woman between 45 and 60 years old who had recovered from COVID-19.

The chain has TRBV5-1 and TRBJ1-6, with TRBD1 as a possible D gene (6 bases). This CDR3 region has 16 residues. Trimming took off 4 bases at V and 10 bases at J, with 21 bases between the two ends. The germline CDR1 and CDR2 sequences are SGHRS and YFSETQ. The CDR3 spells CASSSTGTSGESPLHF. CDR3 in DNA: TGCGCCAGCAGCAGTACAGGGACCTCAGGGGAATCACCCCTCCACTTT.

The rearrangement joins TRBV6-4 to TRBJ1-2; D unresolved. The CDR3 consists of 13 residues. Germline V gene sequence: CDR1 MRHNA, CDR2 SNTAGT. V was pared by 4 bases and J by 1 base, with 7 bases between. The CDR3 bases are TGTGCCAGCAGTGGGCAGGTTAACTATGGCTACACCTTC. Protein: CASSGQVNYGYTF.